Shown below are 18 T cell receptor beta chains from a single sample sequenced in a study of preoperative IRX-2 immunotherapy in early breast cancer. Treatment defined: preoperative locoregional IRX-2 cytokine immunotherapy. Data came from immunoSEQ multiplex PCR; TCRdb stores just in-frame clones and leaves some out. The data hold under 15,000 clones, with approximately 90% observed a single time. This specimen was taken from a patient treated with IRX-2 immunotherapy. Receptors originate from a human donor with breast cancer.

The V gene is TRBV2, the J gene TRBJ2-5; the match to TRBD2 covers 8 bases. CDR1 is SNHLY and CDR2 is FYNNEI in the germline V gene. V lost 6 bases to trimming and J lost 11 bases; unmatched junction nucleotides: 14. The CDR3 extends over 14 amino acids. CDR3 amino acids: CASSPGTARGGQYF. As DNA, the CDR3 is TGTGCCAGCAGCCCAGGGACGGCTCGGGGGGGTCAGTACTTC.

V gene TRBV18 combines with J gene TRBJ2-3, with 7 nucleotides matching TRBD1. This CDR3 has 17 amino acids. Trimming at V came to 3 bases and at J to 0 bases, leaving 9 bases not matched to a gene. Germline CDR1 and CDR2: KGHSH and LQKENI. CDR3: CASSPPGTAISTDTQYF. CDR3 coding DNA: TGTGCCAGCTCACCCCCCGGGACAGCCATAAGCACAGATACGCAGTATTTT.

The chain links TRBV14 to TRBJ1-1; D remains ambiguous. V was trimmed by 0 bases and J by 1 base, leaving 3 bases between them. Germline-derived CDR1 and CDR2 are SGHDN and FVKESK. There are 13 residues in the CDR3. CDR3 sequence reads: CASSQDRNTEAFF. The CDR3 region has the DNA TGTGCCAGCAGCCAAGACAGGAACACTGAAGCTTTCTTT.

V is TRBV6-4 and J is TRBJ2-2; weak D call: TRBD2 (6 bases). This CDR3 has 14 residues. From germline, CDR1 is MRHNA and CDR2 SNTAGT. Deletions cut 7 bases from V and 4 bases from J, with 13 bases between. The CDR3 loop is CASTHVGGTGELFF. The DNA of the CDR3 is TGTGCCAGCACCCACGTCGGGGGCACCGGGGAGCTGTTTTTT.

The chain combines TRBV5-6 with TRBJ2-1, with TRBD2 matching 7 bases. Germline loops: CDR1 SGHDT, CDR2 YYEEEE. This CDR3 has 14 residues. The trim removed 6 bases at V and 4 bases at J, leaving 7 bases unmatched. The CDR3 reads CASTGTKNYNEQFF. CDR3 DNA sequence: TGTGCCAGCACCGGGACTAAAAATTACAATGAGCAGTTCTTC.

CDR3 amino acids: CASTYIRTGSTGELFF. The CDR3 DNA sequence: TGTGCCAGCACCTACATCCGTACGGGTTCCACCGGGGAGCTGTTTTTT. The chain recombines TRBV27 with TRBJ2-2; no clear D gene. This CDR3 is built from 16 residues. The germline V gene encodes CDR1 MNHEY and CDR2 SMNVEV (reference sequence). Trimming pared 7 bases from V and 4 bases from J, leaving 19 bases between.

The V and J genes are TRBV5-6 and TRBJ2-3; no clear D gene. The CDR3 contains 14 residues. Germline CDR1 and CDR2: SGHDT and YYEEEE. Trimming took 1 base from V and 1 from J, leaving 7 bases between them. The chain's CDR3 is CASSLFSRTDTQYF. Here the CDR3 DNA reads TGTGCCAGCAGCTTGTTCTCCCGCACAGATACGCAGTATTTT.

The rearrangement links TRBV7-2 to TRBJ2-1; D unresolved. V lost 3 bases, J lost 6 bases, and 9 bases lay in between. Per the germline V gene, CDR1 is SGHTA and CDR2 is FQGNSA. The CDR3 sequence is 13 residues long. CDR3 sequence (DNA): TGTGCCAGCAGCTTTGGTGAGTTCAATGAGCAGTTCTTC. Protein product: CASSFGEFNEQFF.

The V and J genes are TRBV29-1 and TRBJ2-7; D gene unclear. V lost 1 base and J lost 5, with 12 bases in between. The germline gives CDR1 SQVTM, CDR2 ANQGSEA. The CDR3 loop spans 13 amino acids. The CDR3 region has the DNA TGCAGCGTTGAAGTCGAACAGTACCACGAGCAGTACTTC. It specifies CSVEVEQYHEQYF.

The rearrangement joins TRBV6-6 to TRBJ1-1; the D is unclear. Germline CDR1 MNHNY, CDR2 SVGAGI (reference sequence). The CDR3 has 14 residues. V lost 4 bases to trimming and J lost 0 bases, with 9 bases between them. The CDR3 bases are TGTGCCAGCAGTTCACAGAGCATGAACACTGAAGCTTTCTTT. This translates into CASSSQSMNTEAFF.

The V and J genes are TRBV2 and TRBJ2-1; 10 bases map to TRBD2. This CDR3 region has 15 residues. CDR1 and CDR2 from the germline V gene are SNHLY and FYNNEI. The junction had 11 bases not matched to a gene; V was cut back by 7 bases and J by 8 bases. The CDR3 sequence is CASKAGGPRFDEQFF. As DNA, the CDR3 is TGTGCCAGCAAAGCGGGGGGGCCGAGATTCGATGAGCAGTTCTTC.

The chain recombines TRBV7-9 with TRBJ1-4; D ambiguous. The length of the CDR3 is 16 residues. Looked up from germline, CDR1 is SEHNR and CDR2 is FQNEAQ (reference sequence). The V end was cut by 6 bases, the J end by 0 bases, with 14 bases between. The CDR3 DNA reads TGTGCCAGCAGTATCTCCAGGTCGCCAACTAATGAAAAACTGTTTTTT. It codes for CASSISRSPTNEKLFF.

This clone was seen only a few times. The CDR3 nucleotides read TGTGCCAGCAGCATCGGACAGCCCATGACACAAGAGCAGTACTTC. Protein: CASSIGQPMTQEQYF. This chain joins TRBV13 and TRBJ2-7; possibly TRBD1 for D (6 bases). Trimming shortened V by 5 bases and J by 7 bases, and 21 bases separated the two germline ends. The V gene's germline CDR1 is PRHDT and CDR2 FYEKMQ (reference sequence). The CDR3 loop spans 15 amino acids.

This clone was recorded a few times. The chain has TRBV6-5 and TRBJ2-5, with D possibly matching TRBD1 (6 bases). CDR1 is MNHEY, CDR2 SVGAGI, per germline. This CDR3 comprises 15 residues. The germline V and J ends were trimmed by 5 bases and 5 bases, with 18 bases remaining between them. The CDR3 nucleotides read TGTGCCAGCAGTGGAAGGCCAGGGGATCAGGAGACCCAGTACTTC. Its protein is CASSGRPGDQETQYF.

This clone was seen only once. The chain joins TRBV7-8 to TRBJ1-5; D unclear. Trimming took 3 bases from V and 5 from J, leaving 8 bases between them. The CDR3 is 13 residues long. The V gene's germline CDR1 is SGHVS and CDR2 FQNEAQ. The CDR3 DNA follows: TGTGCCAGCAGCTTCTCGGATTATCAGCCCCAGCATTTT. Protein sequence: CASSFSDYQPQHF.

This CDR3 reads CASSRLAGVDEQFF. CDR3 sequence (DNA): TGTGCCAGCAGCAGACTAGCGGGGGTGGATGAGCAGTTCTTC. This sequence joins TRBV9 and TRBJ2-1, with TRBD2 matching over 12 bases. The CDR3 runs 14 residues. Germline V gene data show CDR1 as SGDLS and CDR2 as YYNGEE. V was clipped by 4 bases and J by 8 bases; unmatched bases: 4.

The chain uses TRBV28 and TRBJ1-1, with D uncertain. Trimming took 2 bases from V and 5 from J, leaving 9 bases between them. The CDR3 has 13 residues. Germline CDR1 and CDR2: MDHEN and SYDVKM. CDR3 sequence (DNA): TGTGCCAGCAGTTTAATCGTTGGAACTGAAGCTTTCTTT. It is translated as CASSLIVGTEAFF.

As concerns this clone: Other DNA sequences in this sample translate to the same CDR3. V and J are TRBV27 and TRBJ1-1; TRBD1 aligns across 8 bases. The CDR3 contains 15 residues. V lost 4 bases and J lost 1; bases outside the gene matches: 5. CDR1 and CDR2 (germline): MNHEY, SMNVEV (reference sequence). CDR3 bases: TGTGCCAGCAGTTCGGACAGGGTGGGGAACACTGAAGCTTTCTTT. As protein: CASSSDRVGNTEAFF.